What follows describes a single TCR beta chain. The antigen is not known. This record comes from a study of T cells in Graves' hyperthyroidism and ophthalmopathy. This CDR3 has 13 amino acids. The V gene's germline CDR1 is SGHAT and CDR2 FQNNGV. Trimming removed 1 base at V and 5 bases at J, with 9 bases between. Study-wide points: With a median lead of approximately 6 months before onset, the model predicted ophthalmopathy. Also found in blood were most expanded thyroid clonotypes above 0.001.

Patients with uncontrolled infections, other autoimmune diseases, pregnancy or lactation were excluded. Orbital computed tomography and thyroid ultrasound, together with serum TRAb and thyroxine and clinical symptoms, were used for diagnoses. Amplified regions were TCR beta CDR3 sequences from RNA transcripts. Researchers ran a first-round RT-PCR on the TCR CDR3 using the HTBI primer set. TCRdb re-called the multiplex PCR reads with MiXCR, one entry per CDR3 protein. The top ten hold around 17% of the sample, which has about 570,000 distinct CDR3 sequences, just over 45% seen once. This sequence was found in an adult woman with Graves' disease, either hyperthyroidism or ophthalmopathy (not recorded which). The chain employs TRBV11-2 and TRBJ2-7, with D uncertain. Sequencing was performed on peripheral blood or thyroid tissue (not recorded which). The CDR3 nucleotides are TGTGCCAGCAGCTTAGGCAGGCTCGACGAGCAGTACTTC. Amino acids: CASSLGRLDEQYF.